The present TCR beta chain was sequenced within a study of OX40 agonist ivuxolimab in advanced cancers. Study-wide context: With a range of about 20 to 79, age averaged 60 years, and around 83% were male.

Study outcomes and limitations: The work left the antigen specificity of expanded peripheral T cells undetermined.

Germline CDR1 is SNHLY and CDR2 is FYNNEI. CDR3 length: 14 amino acids. V was trimmed by 4 bases and J by 2 bases, leaving 12 bases between them. Assay: immunoSEQ multiplex PCR; the TCRdb copy retains only in-frame clones and omits some. Of about 59,000 clones listed, around 86% are singletons. On this clone itself: Its antigen is unknown.

The chain combines TRBV2 with TRBJ2-7, with D maybe TRBD1 (5 bases). The source material was CD4+ or CD8+ T cells sorted from blood, sampled in a trial of the OX40 agonist ivuxolimab. The clonotype was recovered from an adult with an advanced solid tumor such as melanoma, head and neck, liver or kidney cancer. Written as DNA, the CDR3 is TGTGCCAGCAGTGGGGGCCTATCGGCCTACGAGCAGTACTTC. Translation gives CASSGGLSAYEQYF.